The clone carrying this TCR beta chain was detected a few times. Its antigen is as yet unknown. The data were obtained in a study of T cell repertoires in cytomegalovirus infection. The wider study: Recently identified HLA-C-restricted CMV epitopes and well-studied HLA-B-restricted CMV epitopes were used by the study.

The V gene lost 4 bases and the J gene lost 13 bases, with 14 bases spanning the gap. The V gene's germline CDR1 is SQVTM and CDR2 ANQGSEA. The length of the CDR3 is 11 residues. TCRdb used MiXCR to reprocess the reads, holding one entry per CDR3 protein. Of about 700,000 distinct CDR3 sequences in the sample, around a third were seen once. Sample: cultured PBMCs, taken from culture after CMV antigen stimulation. J is TRBJ1-5 and V is TRBV29-1; maybe TRBD1 (6 bases). This sequence was found in a human donor in good health (CMV status not recorded). Some clones in this sample may be carry-over from other donors' samples. Here the CDR3 DNA reads TGCAGCGTTGCCGGGGAGACAGGTCAGCATTTT. It translates to CSVAGETGQHF.